The 30 T cell receptor beta chains reported below all come from one sample, sequenced in a study of control samples from healthy donors and cancer patients. Only in-frame clones appear in the TCRdb table, and some are missing; sequencing was by immunoSEQ multiplex PCR. The sample has about 170,000 clones, 93% seen once. Sequencing was done on a sample of blood. All receptors come from a woman aged 55-69 years in good health.

This clone is a singleton in its sample. The CDR3: CASSEGASGYTF. CDR3 nucleotides: TGCGCCAGCAGCGAGGGGGCTAGTGGCTACACCTTC. The chain is built from TRBV4-3 and TRBJ1-2; 7 positions agree with TRBD1. Germline trimming cut 5 bases from V and 7 bases from J; bases unmatched to any gene: 4. The CDR3 is made up of 12 amino acids. CDR1 is LGHNA, CDR2 YSLEER, per germline.

This chain joins TRBV6-4 and TRBJ2-7, with 7 bases aligning to TRBD1. This CDR3 contains 15 residues. V was clipped by 6 bases and J by 3 bases; unmatched bases: 11. CDR1 MRHNA and CDR2 SNTAGT come from the germline V gene. CDR3: CASRHAGTALYEQYF. The DNA of the CDR3 is TGTGCCAGCAGGCACGCCGGGACAGCTCTCTACGAGCAGTACTTC.

This chain joins TRBV7-2 and TRBJ1-6; D ambiguous. The germline V and J ends were trimmed by 5 bases and 6 bases, with 14 bases remaining between them. This CDR3 comprises 15 residues. Germline V CDR1 and CDR2: SGHTA, FQGNSA. Here the CDR3 reads CASSPRAAINSPLHF. CDR3 nucleotides: TGTGCCAGCAGCCCTCGGGCCGCAATTAATTCACCCCTCCACTTT.

V is TRBV6-2 or TRBV6-3 and J is TRBJ2-3; no reliable D call. Looked up from germline, CDR1 is MNHEY and CDR2 is SVGEGT. Trimming shortened V by 4 bases and J by 1 base, and 15 bases separated the two germline ends. The CDR3 totals 16 residues. As DNA, the CDR3 is TGTGCCAGCAGTTCTTATCGGGCGTCTGGCACAGATACGCAGTATTTT. It specifies CASSSYRASGTDTQYF.

The V call is TRBV13, the J call TRBJ2-7; TRBD1 is a possible D gene (7 bases). Trimming pared 1 base from V and 5 bases from J, leaving 12 bases between. Germline CDR1 reads PRHDT; CDR2 reads FYEKMQ (reference sequence). The CDR3 has 14 residues. CDR3 sequence: CASSLVGRGDEQYF. CDR3 in DNA: TGTGCCAGCAGCTTAGTGGGCAGGGGGGACGAGCAGTACTTC.

This chain uses TRBV10-3 with TRBJ1-1; D is unresolved. The CDR3 runs to 15 residues. V lost 5 bases to trimming and J lost 4 bases, with 17 bases between them. Germline-derived CDR1 and CDR2 are ENHRY and SYGVKD. In nucleotides, the CDR3 is TGTGCCATCAGTCGCCTTTCTGTTGTGGGCACTGAAGCTTTCTTT. Encoded protein: CAISRLSVVGTEAFF.

This clone was found once. In DNA form, the CDR3 reads TGTGCCAGCAGAAGTGACGGGACGGGGACTGAAGCTTTCTTT. Encoded protein: CASRSDGTGTEAFF. The chain couples TRBV6-6 to TRBJ1-1, with D tentatively TRBD1 (5 bases). Trimming pared 6 bases from V and 5 bases from J, leaving 16 bases between. CDR3 size: 14 residues. Germline CDR1 and CDR2: MNHNY and SVGAGI (reference sequence).

CDR3 DNA: TGTGCCAGCAGCCCTGAGTACGATCAGCCCCAGCATTTT. Residues: CASSPEYDQPQHF. The V gene is TRBV4-2, the J gene TRBJ1-5; no firm D call. Germline V gene lookup returns CDR1 LGHNA and CDR2 YNFKEQ. V was pared by 4 bases and J by 5 bases, with 9 bases between. This CDR3 has 13 amino acids.

This chain uses TRBV3-1 (or the pseudogene TRBV3-2) with TRBJ1-5; 8 nucleotides agree with TRBD1. V gave up 5 bases and J gave up 6 bases; unmatched junction bases: 9. CDR3 length equals 15 residues. The germline gives CDR1 LGHDT, CDR2 YNNKEL (reference sequence). The CDR3 sequence: CASSYGQGITQPQHF. The CDR3 nucleotides are TGTGCCAGCAGCTACGGACAGGGAATTACTCAGCCCCAGCATTTT.

The rearrangement joins TRBV9 to TRBJ2-3, with TRBD2 identical over 7 bases. CDR3 length equals 16 residues. The J segment lost 4 bases and the V segment lost 2 bases, leaving 10 bases of the junction unmatched. Per the germline V gene, CDR1 is SGDLS and CDR2 is YYNGEE. CDR3 bases: TGTGCCAGCAGCGTTTTAGGTCTCCGGGGGGCAGATACGCAGTATTTT. Encoded protein: CASSVLGLRGADTQYF.

The chain combines TRBV5-1 with TRBJ1-1; D is unresolved. The V gene's germline CDR1 is SGHRS and CDR2 YFSETQ. This CDR3 has 13 residues. V dropped 5 bases and J dropped 5 bases, with 13 bases sitting between them. This chain's CDR3 is CASSYNDGTEAFF. The CDR3 nucleotides read TGCGCCAGCAGTTATAACGACGGTACTGAAGCTTTCTTT.

V usage is TRBV29-1 and J usage is TRBJ1-2, with 10 bases identical to TRBD1. The V gene end was trimmed by 4 bases and the J gene end by 6 bases; junction bases not matched to a gene: 2. This CDR3 has 12 amino acids. Germline-derived CDR1 and CDR2 are SQVTM and ANQGSEA. The CDR3 DNA sequence: TGCAGCGTTGCCGGGACAGGGGATGGCTACACCTTC. Amino acid sequence: CSVAGTGDGYTF.

The chain recombines TRBV5-1 with TRBJ1-4; 10 nucleotides match TRBD1. Germline V gene sequence: CDR1 SGHRS, CDR2 YFSETQ. V was pared by 0 bases and J by 8 bases, with 4 bases of the junction left unmatched. This CDR3 has 15 residues. CDR3 region: CASSLGQGAREKLFF. In nucleotides, the CDR3 is TGCGCCAGCAGCTTGGGACAGGGGGCAAGGGAAAAACTGTTTTTT.

In its sample, this clone was seen once. The chain uses TRBV5-1 and TRBJ2-3, with D maybe TRBD1 (7 bases). Germline V gene sequence: CDR1 SGHRS, CDR2 YFSETQ. Trimming pared 3 bases from V and 4 bases from J, leaving 12 bases between. CDR3 length: 14 amino acids. CDR3 amino acids: CASSSAGGPDTQYF. The CDR3 DNA sequence: TGCGCCAGCAGCTCCGCAGGGGGGCCAGATACGCAGTATTTT.

The gene calls are TRBV12-3 or TRBV12-4 and TRBJ2-2; the D is unclear. This CDR3 comprises 13 residues. The ends were cut back, 0 bases at V and 4 bases at J, with 3 bases in the middle. The CDR3 DNA reads TGTGCCAGCAGTTTAGCGCTCACCGGGGAGCTGTTTTTT. It specifies CASSLALTGELFF.

The chain couples TRBV10-2 to TRBJ2-3; TRBD2 might be the D (5 bases). V gave up 3 bases and J gave up 2 bases, with 15 bases separating them. In germline, CDR1 is WSHSY, CDR2 SAAADI. The CDR3 has 16 residues. CDR3 coding DNA: TGCGCCAGCAGTGAAATATGGGCGGAGGACACAGATACGCAGTATTTT. It translates to CASSEIWAEDTDTQYF.

The chain combines TRBV4-3 with TRBJ2-1, with 7 bases matching TRBD2. J lost 9 bases, V lost 0 bases, and 11 bases had no gene match. The CDR3 extends over 16 amino acids. CDR1 is LGHNA and CDR2 is YSLEER in the germline V gene. The CDR3 reads CASSQDQAGVFIEQFF. CDR3 bases: TGCGCCAGCAGCCAAGATCAGGCGGGGGTTTTTATTGAGCAGTTCTTC.

This chain connects TRBV4-3 to TRBJ2-3; D not resolved. Trimming cost V 3 bases and J 3 bases, with 10 bases left between them. The CDR3 consists of 14 residues. The germline V gene has CDR1 LGHNA and CDR2 YSLEER. CDR3 DNA sequence: TGCGCCAGCAGCCAGGATGACACGACAGATACGCAGTATTTT. As protein: CASSQDDTTDTQYF.

The J gene is TRBJ2-7, the V gene TRBV7-9; the D call may be TRBD1 or TRBD2 (6 bases each). V lost 5 bases and J 6 bases, leaving 20 bases between the germline ends. The CDR3 spans 15 residues. Germline V gives CDR1 SEHNR, CDR2 FQNEAQ (reference sequence). CDR3 loop: CASSPSEGGRVEQYF. The DNA for the CDR3 is TGTGCCAGCAGCCCAAGTGAGGGGGGACGGGTCGAGCAGTACTTC.

The rearrangement links TRBV4-1 to TRBJ2-7; D possibly uses TRBD1 or TRBD2 (5 bases each). CDR1 and CDR2 (germline): MGHRA, YSYEKL. V was cut by 0 bases and J by 3 bases, with 24 bases left in between. This CDR3 contains 19 residues. Written as DNA, the CDR3 is TGCGCCAGCAGCCAAGATTTTGTTGGGGGAGTCGAGTTACTCTACGAGCAGTACTTC. This translates into CASSQDFVGGVELLYEQYF.

The chain combines TRBV6-6 with TRBJ2-7, with TRBD2 as a possible D gene (5 bases). The CDR3 sequence is 15 residues long. Germline CDR1 reads MNHNY; CDR2 reads SVGAGI (reference sequence). V lost 0 bases, J lost 2 bases, and 11 bases lay in between. CDR3 DNA sequence: TGTGCCAGCAGTTACTCTGACGGGAAAACCTACGAGCAGTACTTC. This gives the protein CASSYSDGKTYEQYF.

This clone was recorded a few times. The CDR3 region is CASSRDRYQPQHF. CDR3 in DNA: TGTGCCAGCAGTCGGGACAGATATCAGCCCCAGCATTTT. J is TRBJ1-5 and V is TRBV6-5; 7 bases line up with TRBD1. In germline, CDR1 is MNHEY, CDR2 SVGAGI. The CDR3 length is 13 residues. V shed 5 bases, J shed 5 bases, and the junction held 3 bases outside the gene matches.

This chain uses TRBV4-3 with TRBJ1-6; perhaps TRBD1 as D (5 bases). V lost 4 bases to trimming and J lost 14 bases, with 18 bases between them. Per germline, CDR1 LGHNA and CDR2 YSLEER. The CDR3 has 14 amino acids. CDR3 residues: CASSRGRERGALHF. The CDR3 DNA reads as TGCGCCAGCAGCCGAGGCAGGGAGAGGGGAGCCCTCCACTTT.

The chain recombines TRBV19 with TRBJ1-2; maybe TRBD1 (6 bases). The CDR3 length is 14 residues. From germline, CDR1 is LNHDA and CDR2 SQIVND (reference sequence). Trimming took 8 bases from V and 6 from J, leaving 19 bases between them. The CDR3 nucleotides read TGTGCCAGTTACCGAACAGGGCAAGACGATGGCTACACCTTC. It encodes CASYRTGQDDGYTF. Filled out from reference TRBV19 and TRBJ1-2, the complete variable domain reads DGGITQSPKYLFRKEGQNVTLSCEQNLNHDAMYWYRQDPGQGLRLIYYSQIVNDFQKGDIAEGYSVSREKKESFPLTVTSAQKNPTAFYLCASYRTGQDDGYTFGSGTRLTVV.

J is TRBJ1-3 and V is TRBV25-1; D is ambiguous. Deletions cut 4 bases from V and 2 bases from J, with 9 bases between. The CDR3 has 14 residues. Germline loops: CDR1 MGHDK, CDR2 SYGVNS. The CDR3: CASSGSGTGNTIYF. The DNA for the CDR3 is TGTGCCAGCAGTGGTAGCGGGACTGGAAACACCATATATTTT.

The V gene is TRBV3-1 (or the pseudogene TRBV3-2), the J gene TRBJ2-7; a possible D gene is TRBD1 (8 bases). The V gene lost 1 base and the J gene lost 3 bases, with 19 bases spanning the gap. The germline V gene encodes CDR1 LGHDT and CDR2 YNNKEL (reference sequence). The CDR3 consists of 17 residues. The CDR3 loop is CASSQGCGGDRSYEQYF. The CDR3 DNA reads as TGTGCCAGCAGCCAAGGTTGTGGGGGGGACAGGAGCTACGAGCAGTACTTC.

CDR3 coding DNA: TGTGCCAGCAGTGAATCCTCCGGACAGGGAATTGCCTATGGCTACACCTTC. It translates to CASSESSGQGIAYGYTF. The chain has TRBV25-1 and TRBJ1-2, with 8 bases aligning to TRBD1. Germline assignment: CDR1 MGHDK and CDR2 SYGVNS. J lost 4 bases, V lost 1 base, and 11 bases had no gene match. The CDR3 contains 17 residues.

The V gene is TRBV9, the J gene TRBJ1-2; D is unresolved. The CDR3 is made up of 14 amino acids. V was clipped by 0 bases and J by 5 bases, with 11 bases between them. Germline lookup yields CDR1 SGDLS and CDR2 YYNGEE. The CDR3 DNA sequence: TGTGCCAGCAGCGTAGCTGAGGCAGATTATGGCTACACCTTC. Protein sequence: CASSVAEADYGYTF. The whole variable domain, remainder taken from reference TRBV9 and TRBJ1-2, is DSGVTQTPKHLITATGQRVTLRCSPRSGDLSVYWYQQSLDQGLQFLIQYYNGEERAKGNILERFSAQQFPDLHSELNLSSLELGDSALYFCASSVAEADYGYTFGSGTRLTVV.

The chain is built from TRBV4-3 and TRBJ2-3; D is ambiguous. V gave up 0 bases and J gave up 6 bases, with 10 bases separating them. Germline CDR1 and CDR2: LGHNA and YSLEER. The CDR3 is 14 residues long. CDR3 in amino acids: CASSQDLPGDTQYF. The CDR3 DNA follows: TGCGCCAGCAGCCAAGATCTCCCCGGGGATACGCAGTATTTT.

The genes are TRBV6-6 and TRBJ1-1; a possible D gene is TRBD1 (6 bases). Germline V gene data show CDR1 as MNHNY and CDR2 as SVGAGI (reference sequence). The CDR3 length is 14 residues. V gave up 8 bases and J gave up 5 bases, with 18 bases separating them. This CDR3 reads CASAPPRGGTEAFF. The CDR3 DNA sequence: TGTGCCAGCGCTCCACCGAGAGGGGGGACTGAAGCTTTCTTT.